This T cell receptor beta chain comes out of a study of blood T cell repertoires in COVID-19. Study-level background: The United States, Italy and Spain supplied acute and convalescent COVID-19 samples. From T cells, B-cell-depleted T cells, or PBMCs came the material, which was cDNA or gDNA.

Seattle patient enrollment occurred during active infection, with longitudinal follow-up thereafter. Sequenced by immunoSEQ multiplex PCR; TCRdb stores in-frame clones only, minus some. Here the sample spans roughly 380,000 clones, about nine tenths being singletons. V shed 5 bases, J shed 8 bases, and the junction held 5 bases outside the gene matches. Per germline, CDR1 MNHNY and CDR2 SVGAGI (reference sequence). The CDR3 is made up of 12 amino acids. The sequenced sample consisted of peripheral blood. The V gene is TRBV6-6, the J gene TRBJ1-1; 7 bases line up with TRBD1. The receptor's source is a woman aged 40 to 49 with COVID-19, enrolled during active disease. The CDR3 region is CASSTPDREAFF. The CDR3 nucleotides read TGTGCCAGCAGTACCCCGGACAGGGAAGCTTTCTTT.